This TCR beta chain was sequenced in a study of radiotherapy plus CTLA-4 blockade in lung cancer. Findings and limits, study-wide: Together with interferon-beta, which increased in serum after radiation, early dynamic changes in blood T cell clones were reportedly the best predictors of response.

In the case of this clone: Its specificity is unknown.

Libraries were prepared by immunoSEQ multiplex PCR; TCRdb keeps only in-frame clonotypes and omits some of them. The table has roughly 44,000 clones, 70% to 80% seen once; the top ten hold 11%. Sequenced material: peripheral blood, taken from a patient treated with radiotherapy plus ipilimumab. This clonotype was obtained from a human donor with non-small cell lung cancer who had stable disease on radiotherapy plus ipilimumab.

The CDR3 reads CASSQSLSGGLYNEQFF. The DNA of the CDR3 is TGCGCCAGCAGCCAATCCCTTAGCGGGGGGCTTTACAATGAGCAGTTCTTC. The chain couples TRBV4-3 to TRBJ2-1; TRBD2 aligns across 10 bases. The CDR3 is 17 amino acids. J lost 4 bases, V lost 2 bases, and 8 bases had no gene match. Germline assignment: CDR1 LGHNA and CDR2 YSLEER.